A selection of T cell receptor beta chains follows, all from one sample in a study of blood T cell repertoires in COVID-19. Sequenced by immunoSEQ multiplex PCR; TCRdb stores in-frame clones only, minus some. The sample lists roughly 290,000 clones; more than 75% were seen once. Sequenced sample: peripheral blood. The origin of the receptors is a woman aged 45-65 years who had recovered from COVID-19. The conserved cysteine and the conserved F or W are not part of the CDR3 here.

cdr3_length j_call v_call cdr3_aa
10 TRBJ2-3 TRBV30 AWSVLTDTQY
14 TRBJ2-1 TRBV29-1 SVSGTSGRAYNEQF
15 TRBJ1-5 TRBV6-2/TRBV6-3 ASSYSRTANSNQPQH
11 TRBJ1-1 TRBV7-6 ASSLDRGDEAF
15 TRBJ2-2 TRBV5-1 ASSLVVGGGAYGELF
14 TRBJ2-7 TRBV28 ASRPTGTSGRNEQY
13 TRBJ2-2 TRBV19 ASSIGPGRPGELF
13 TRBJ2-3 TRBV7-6 ASSPAGADTDTQY
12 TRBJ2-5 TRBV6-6 ASSLRGTGETQY
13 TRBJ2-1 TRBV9 ASSVRSQRQHEQF
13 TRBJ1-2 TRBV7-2 ASSLPGTGIHGYT
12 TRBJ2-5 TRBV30 GLGGGRSEETQY
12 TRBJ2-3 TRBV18 ASSTDSSTDTQY
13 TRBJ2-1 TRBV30 AWRPWDRGVNEQF
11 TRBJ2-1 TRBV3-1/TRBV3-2 ASRLAGGDEQF
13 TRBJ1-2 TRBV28 ASSADRGGNYGYT
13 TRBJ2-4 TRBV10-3 AISESGGSKNIQY
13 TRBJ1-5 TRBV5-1 ASSLGRGSNQPQH
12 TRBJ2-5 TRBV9 ASSVRGRGETQY
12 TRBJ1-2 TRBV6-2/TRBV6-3 ASSILRGPSGYT
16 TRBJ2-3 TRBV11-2 ASSLDTGQNVFTDTQY
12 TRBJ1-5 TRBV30 AWSVNRGQQPQH
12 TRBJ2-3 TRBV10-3 AIGKRGGEDTQY
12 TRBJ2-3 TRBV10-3 AGRQAGGADTQY
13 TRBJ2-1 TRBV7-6 ASSLYTGVDNEQF
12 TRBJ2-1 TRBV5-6 ASSLDAGINEQF